A single sample is the source of the 11 T cell receptor beta chains below, sequenced in a study of OX40 agonist ivuxolimab in advanced cancers. Here immunoSEQ multiplex PCR was the method, and the copy in TCRdb shows in-frame clones only, minus some. The profile covers 80,000 to 100,000 clones, with around 94% appearing a single time and about 0.17% taken by the ten largest. The material was CD4+ or CD8+ T cells sorted from blood, obtained in a trial of the OX40 agonist ivuxolimab. These TCRs come from an adult with an advanced solid tumor such as melanoma, head and neck, liver or kidney cancer.

This chain uses TRBV7-2 with TRBJ2-1; D remains ambiguous. The V end lost 1 base, the J end lost 1 base, and 8 bases lay between the germline ends. The germline V gene encodes CDR1 SGHTA and CDR2 FQGNSA. The CDR3 is 15 residues long. The CDR3 DNA is TGTGCCAGCAGCTTAGATGTGGGGTCCTACAATGAGCAGTTCTTC. Its protein is CASSLDVGSYNEQFF.

This chain joins TRBV28 and TRBJ2-3, with D tentatively TRBD2 (5 bases). V was trimmed by 5 bases and J by 1 base, leaving 22 bases between them. The germline gives CDR1 MDHEN, CDR2 SYDVKM. CDR3 size: 18 residues. CDR3 protein: CASSPPPLGSERTDTQYF. The DNA of the CDR3 is TGTGCCAGCAGTCCCCCCCCGTTGGGGAGCGAACGCACAGATACGCAGTATTTT.

The chain has TRBV5-1 and TRBJ1-4, with unresolved D. V was pared by 4 bases and J by 8 bases, with 18 bases between. The CDR3 length is 15 residues. Germline V CDR1 and CDR2: SGHRS, YFSETQ. This chain's CDR3 is CASSRDWGEGEKLFF. The CDR3 DNA is TGCGCCAGCAGCCGCGATTGGGGTGAAGGAGAAAAACTGTTTTTT.

The V call is TRBV12-5, the J call TRBJ1-6; D gene uncertain. Trimming cost V 1 base and J 9 bases, with 4 bases left between them. The V gene's germline CDR1 is LGHNT and CDR2 FRNRAP. This CDR3 has 12 residues. This chain's CDR3 is CASGLDFSPLHF. The CDR3 DNA reads as TGTGCTAGTGGTTTGGACTTTTCACCCCTCCACTTT.

The CDR3 region has the DNA TGTGCCAGCAGCTTCATAGCGGGCGGCACAGATACGCAGTATTTT. This sequence encodes CASSFIAGGTDTQYF. The V call is TRBV7-3, the J call TRBJ2-3, with 7 bases lining up with TRBD2. Germline V CDR1 and CDR2: SGHTA, FQGTGA. J was trimmed by 1 base and V by 3 bases; bases with no gene match: 4. This CDR3 region has 15 residues.

The V call is TRBV5-6, the J call TRBJ1-4; 9 nucleotides match TRBD1. CDR1 and CDR2 from the germline V gene are SGHDT and YYEEEE. The CDR3 contains 16 residues. After removal of 0 bases from V and 2 bases from J, the junction contained 2 bases not matched to a gene. The CDR3 nucleotides read TGTGCCAGCAGCTTGGCCGGACAGGGGACTAATGAAAAACTGTTTTTT. Its protein product is CASSLAGQGTNEKLFF.

The chain employs TRBV6-5 and TRBJ2-2, with D uncertain. The CDR3 has 12 residues. Per germline, CDR1 MNHEY and CDR2 SVGAGI. V was shortened by 4 bases and J by 5 bases, with 5 bases between the two germline ends. Here the CDR3 DNA reads TGTGCCAGCAGTTCTCATACCGGGGAGCTGTTTTTT. Translating gives CASSSHTGELFF.

The chain employs TRBV6-4 and TRBJ1-6; D unresolved. The germline V gene has CDR1 MRHNA and CDR2 SNTAGT. The CDR3 has 13 residues. Trimming cost V 4 bases and J 6 bases, with 7 bases left between them. The CDR3 spells CASSVALNSPLHF. The CDR3 DNA is TGTGCCAGCAGTGTGGCTCTTAATTCACCCCTCCACTTT.

The V gene is TRBV18, the J gene TRBJ2-3; D unresolved. Germline lookup yields CDR1 KGHSH and CDR2 LQKENI. V was trimmed by 3 bases and J by 4 bases, leaving 17 bases between them. The CDR3 extends over 16 amino acids. In DNA, the CDR3 is TGTGCCAGCTCACCTAGGGTAGGGTCTGTCGCAGATACGCAGTATTTT. Encoded protein: CASSPRVGSVADTQYF.

This clone was detected once. V and J are TRBV9 and TRBJ1-3; D may be TRBD1 (6 bases). Deletions cut 4 bases from V and 0 bases from J, with 14 bases between. CDR1 is SGDLS, CDR2 YYNGEE, per germline. CDR3 length equals 16 residues. CDR3 region: CASSSKGGSSGNTIYF. For the CDR3, the DNA is TGTGCCAGCAGCTCAAAGGGGGGAAGCTCTGGAAACACCATATATTTT. The full variable domain, completed using reference TRBV9 and TRBJ1-3, is DSGVTQTPKHLITATGQRVTLRCSPRSGDLSVYWYQQSLDQGLQFLIQYYNGEERAKGNILERFSAQQFPDLHSELNLSSLELGDSALYFCASSSKGGSSGNTIYFGEGSWLTVV.

The CDR3 coding sequence is TGTGCCAGCAGCTTGGAGTATACCGGGGAGCTGTTTTTT. Its translation is CASSLEYTGELFF. The chain has TRBV5-5 and TRBJ2-2; D call uncertain. V was clipped by 0 bases and J by 5 bases, with 5 bases between them. This CDR3 has 13 amino acids. The germline CDR1 and CDR2 sequences are SGHKS and YYEKEE (reference sequence). Looking up the rest from reference TRBV5-5 and TRBJ2-2 gives the full variable domain: DAGVTQSPTHLIKTRGQQVTLRCSPISGHKSVSWYQQVLGQGPQFIFQYYEKEERGRGNFPDRFSARQFPNYSSELNVNALLLGDSALYLCASSLEYTGELFFGEGSRLTVL.